A single sample is the source of the 18 T cell receptor beta chains below, sequenced in a study of blood T cell repertoires in COVID-19. Repertoires were generated with immunoSEQ multiplex PCR, while TCRdb's copy carries only in-frame clones and drops some. The sample has about 170,000 clones; 65% to 80% are singletons. What was sequenced was PBMCs or T cells enriched from blood (not recorded which). The source of these receptors is a woman in her 70s in a cohort exposed to, infected with or recovered from COVID-19 (not recorded which).

This sequence joins TRBV14 and TRBJ2-7, with unresolved D. The V and J ends lost 4 bases and 3 bases respectively, with 4 bases between them. Per germline, CDR1 SGHDN and CDR2 FVKESK. This CDR3 is built from 11 residues. The CDR3: CASSPFYEQYF. The CDR3 DNA is TGTGCCAGCAGCCCTTTCTACGAGCAGTACTTC.

This clone was observed a handful of times. The rearrangement uses TRBV7-9 and TRBJ2-5, with D tentatively TRBD2 (7 bases). Germline V lookup: CDR1 SEHNR, CDR2 FQNEAQ (reference sequence). Trimming left V 0 bases short and J 4 bases short, with 18 bases between. The CDR3 consists of 17 residues. The CDR3 region is CASSLAQDAGAGETQYF. The CDR3 DNA reads as TGTGCCAGCAGCTTAGCGCAGGATGCGGGGGCAGGAGAGACCCAGTACTTC.

The rearrangement uses TRBV4-1 and TRBJ1-2, with a weak D call TRBD1 (6 bases). Trimming cost V 3 bases and J 0 bases, with 17 bases left between them. Germline values: CDR1 MGHRA, CDR2 YSYEKL. The CDR3 totals 17 residues. CDR3 DNA: TGCGCCAGCAGCCATTTCCCTCGACAGGAAGCTAACTATGGCTACACCTTC. Amino acids: CASSHFPRQEANYGYTF.

The J gene is TRBJ1-4, the V gene TRBV28, with D unclear. Trimming removed 5 bases from V and 5 bases from J, with 6 bases in between. This CDR3 is built from 12 residues. Germline CDR1 and CDR2: MDHEN and SYDVKM. The CDR3 DNA follows: TGTGCCAGCAGTCCCTTGAATGAAAAACTGTTTTTT. Translating it yields CASSPLNEKLFF.

This clone showed up just a few times. V is TRBV7-9 and J is TRBJ1-4; unclear D gene. CDR3 length: 11 residues. Germline CDR1 and CDR2: SEHNR and FQNEAQ (reference sequence). The ends were cut back, 4 bases at V and 8 bases at J, with 5 bases in the middle. For the CDR3, the DNA is TGTGCCAGCAGCTCGGGAGAAAAACTGTTTTTT. It specifies CASSSGEKLFF.

The rearrangement links TRBV28 to TRBJ2-3; D gene unclear. V lost 6 bases to trimming and J lost 3 bases, with 13 bases between them. Germline V CDR1 and CDR2: MDHEN, SYDVKM. This CDR3 has 14 amino acids. In DNA form, the CDR3 reads TGTGCCAGCAGGCCGGGTGGTGCGACAGATACGCAGTATTTT. Translating gives CASRPGGATDTQYF.

J is TRBJ1-2 and V is TRBV24-1; D ambiguous. The CDR3 runs 14 residues. V lost 3 bases to trimming and J lost 5 bases, with 12 bases between them. Germline V lookup: CDR1 KGHDR, CDR2 SFDVKD. CDR3 in amino acids: CATSDTRVSYGYTF. DNA of the CDR3: TGTGCCACCAGTGATACGAGGGTTTCTTATGGCTACACCTTC.

The gene calls are TRBV5-1 and TRBJ2-2; 8 bases fit TRBD2. The CDR3 extends over 16 amino acids. The germline gives CDR1 SGHRS, CDR2 YFSETQ. J gave up 1 base and V 3 bases, and 5 bases lay outside the gene matches. CDR3 sequence: CASSSTSGGNTGELFF. The CDR3 DNA reads TGCGCCAGCAGCTCCACTAGCGGAGGGAACACCGGGGAGCTGTTTTTT. The variable domain in full, completed from reference TRBV5-1 and TRBJ2-2, reads KAGVTQTPRYLIKTRGQQVTLSCSPISGHRSVSWYQQTPGQGLQFLFEYFSETQRNKGNFPGRFSGRQFSNSRSEMNVSTLELGDSALYLCASSSTSGGNTGELFFGEGSRLTVL.

V is TRBV11-3 and J is TRBJ2-7, with TRBD2 identical over 8 bases. The CDR3 consists of 14 residues. V was pared by 3 bases and J by 2 bases, with 3 bases of the junction left unmatched. CDR1 and CDR2 from the germline V gene are SGHNT and YENEEA. The CDR3 loop is CASSLGLGTYEQYF. The CDR3 nucleotides read TGTGCCAGCAGCTTGGGACTAGGGACCTACGAGCAGTACTTC.

V and J are TRBV18 and TRBJ1-1; D is unresolved. Germline V gene data show CDR1 as KGHSH and CDR2 as LQKENI. Trimming removed 3 bases at V and 5 bases at J, with 16 bases between. CDR3 length equals 15 residues. Written as DNA, the CDR3 is TGTGCCAGCTCACCCACTACGAGGGCGAGGACTGAAGCTTTCTTT. It specifies CASSPTTRARTEAFF.

This clone was found once. This chain joins TRBV6-1 and TRBJ2-2, with D hard to call. The germline V gene encodes CDR1 MNHNS and CDR2 SASEGT. Deletions cut 3 bases from V and 8 bases from J, with 7 bases between. The CDR3 is 12 residues long. CDR3 bases: TGTGCCAGCAGTGACCGGAGAGGGGAGCTGTTTTTT. It encodes CASSDRRGELFF.

As DNA, the CDR3 is TGTGCCAGCAGCTTAACGCAGAGGGAAAGCTACACCTTC. Protein: CASSLTQRESYTF. The genes are TRBV7-3 and TRBJ1-2; D uncertain. Looked up from germline, CDR1 is SGHTA and CDR2 is FQGTGA. The CDR3 is made up of 13 amino acids. Trimming took 0 bases from V and 9 from J, leaving 11 bases between them. The variable domain in full, completed from reference TRBV7-3 and TRBJ1-2, reads GAGVSQTPSNKVTEKGKYVELRCDPISGHTALYWYRQSLGQGPEFLIYFQGTGAADDSGLPNDRFFAVRPEGSVSTLKIQRTERGDSAVYLCASSLTQRESYTFGSGTRLTVV.

The CDR3 spells CASSPATGGAGGELFF. The CDR3 DNA is TGTGCCAGCAGCCCAGCGACAGGGGGCGCAGGCGGGGAGCTGTTTTTT. The rearrangement joins TRBV7-9 to TRBJ2-2; TRBD1 aligns across 10 bases. CDR3 length equals 16 residues. The germline V gene has CDR1 SEHNR and CDR2 FQNEAQ (reference sequence). V lost 5 bases and J lost 7; bases outside the gene matches: 10.

This chain uses TRBV10-3 with TRBJ2-1; 7 positions agree with TRBD2. V lost 8 bases, J lost 4 bases, and 11 bases stayed unmatched. The germline gives CDR1 ENHRY, CDR2 SYGVKD. This CDR3 has 15 residues. For the CDR3, the DNA is TGTGCCATCGGGAGGATAGCGGGCGCTTACAATGAGCAGTTCTTC. This translates into CAIGRIAGAYNEQFF.

This clone was counted a single time. CDR3: CATSDLQGGSYEQYF. CDR3 sequence (DNA): TGTGCCACCAGTGATTTACAGGGGGGTTCCTACGAGCAGTACTTC. The chain combines TRBV24-1 with TRBJ2-7; 8 nucleotides agree with TRBD1. The germline V gene has CDR1 KGHDR and CDR2 SFDVKD. The CDR3 covers 15 residues. V trimming: 1 base; J trimming: 1 base; junction bases outside the gene matches: 2.

This chain links TRBV5-4 with TRBJ2-1, with D maybe TRBD1 (5 bases). The germline V gene has CDR1 SGHNT and CDR2 YYREEE (reference sequence). Trimming stripped 2 bases from V and 1 base from J, with 10 bases between. This CDR3 is built from 15 residues. The DNA of the CDR3 is TGTGCCAGCAGCTTTAGGGGCGGATCCTACAATGAGCAGTTCTTC. This sequence encodes CASSFRGGSYNEQFF.

The V call is TRBV9, the J call TRBJ1-2; D not certain. CDR1 and CDR2 (germline): SGDLS, YYNGEE. V was shortened by 5 bases and J by 6 bases, with 20 bases between the two germline ends. CDR3 length: 15 amino acids. This chain's CDR3 is CASRHPISGHDGYTF. The CDR3 region has the DNA TGTGCCAGCAGACACCCCATCTCTGGGCACGATGGCTACACCTTC.

The chain joins TRBV6-5 to TRBJ2-3, with 9 bases matching TRBD2. This CDR3 comprises 15 residues. V lost 6 bases to trimming and J lost 0 bases; unmatched junction nucleotides: 4. CDR1 is MNHEY, CDR2 SVGAGI, per germline. The CDR3 reads CASSRTSGSTDTQYF. The CDR3 nucleotides are TGTGCCAGCAGCCGTACTAGCGGGAGCACAGATACGCAGTATTTT.